The next 2 T cell receptor beta chains were all read from a single sample in a study of blood T cell repertoires in COVID-19. The data were produced by immunoSEQ multiplex PCR, yet TCRdb's version contains in-frame clones alone and is incomplete. The table lists 150,000 to 180,000 clones, 75% to 85% of them singletons, with roughly 12% in the top ten. Sequencing was carried out using peripheral blood. All receptors come from a woman aged 60-70 years with COVID-19, enrolled during active disease.

As regards this clone: Distinct nucleotide sequences in the sample also encode this CDR3. Here the CDR3 reads CASSVEGTGGNYGYTF. In nucleotides, the CDR3 is TGTGCCAGCAGCGTAGAAGGGACAGGGGGCAACTATGGCTACACCTTC. The rearrangement uses TRBV9 and TRBJ1-2; 12 positions agree with TRBD1. The CDR3 contains 16 residues. V lost 0 bases to trimming and J lost 2 bases; unmatched junction nucleotides: 2. Germline V gene data show CDR1 as SGDLS and CDR2 as YYNGEE.

The rearrangement links TRBV28 to TRBJ1-4, with 8 bases aligning to TRBD1. Germline CDR1 reads MDHEN; CDR2 reads SYDVKM. The CDR3 loop spans 16 amino acids. V trimming: 4 bases; J trimming: 8 bases; junction bases outside the gene matches: 12. The CDR3 DNA reads TGTGCCAGCAGTTCGGGACAGGCTGGCGCATGGGAAAAACTGTTTTTT. This encodes CASSSGQAGAWEKLFF. Full variable domain (remainder filled in from reference TRBV28 and TRBJ1-4): DVKVTQSSRYLVKRTGEKVFLECVQDMDHENMFWYRQDPGLGLRLIYFSYDVKMKEKGDIPEGYSVSREKKERFSLILESASTNQTSMYLCASSSGQAGAWEKLFFGSGTQLSVL.